Following are 21 T cell receptor beta chains from one sample sequenced in a study of cytomegalovirus exposure and HLA in healthy donors. Amplification used 60 Vbeta primers and 13 Jbeta primers. TCRdb's copy holds only in-frame clones and misses some; the assay was immunoSEQ multiplex PCR. The sample includes some 120,000 clones, around two thirds of them seen just once. Source material: PBMCs. These receptors were taken from a man in his sixties in good health and CMV-seropositive.

This clone was counted a few times. A junction end diverges from the germline sequence, so it may reflect a read error. The chain combines TRBV6-5 with TRBJ2-1; weak D call: TRBD1 (5 bases). The CDR3 is 13 residues long. Germline V gene data show CDR1 as MNHEY and CDR2 as SVGAGI. The CDR3 nucleotides read TGTGCCAGCAGTGACTCGGACAACAATGAGCAGTTCTTC. Its protein product is CASSDSDNNEQFF.

J is TRBJ2-7 and V is TRBV5-1; 7 bases align to TRBD1. The CDR3 runs to 14 residues. J was trimmed by 7 bases and V by 4 bases; bases with no gene match: 11. Germline V gene data show CDR1 as SGHRS and CDR2 as YFSETQ. The CDR3 DNA reads as TGCGCCAGCAGCGTCGAGGGGGCCTCTAGGGAGCAGTACTTC. Its translation: CASSVEGASREQYF.

In regard to this clone: At the DNA level, this CDR3 is encoded by other sequences in the same sample as well. This sequence joins TRBV5-1 and TRBJ1-6; 9 bases map to TRBD1. V lost 2 bases to trimming and J lost 5 bases; unmatched junction nucleotides: 2. Germline V gives CDR1 SGHRS, CDR2 YFSETQ. This CDR3 contains 15 residues. The CDR3 here is CASSLGQGNNSPLHF. The CDR3 coding sequence is TGCGCCAGCAGCTTAGGACAGGGGAATAATTCACCCCTCCACTTT.

The chain employs TRBV5-6 and TRBJ1-3; D is ambiguous. This CDR3 is 14 amino acids long. The germline V gene has CDR1 SGHDT and CDR2 YYEEEE. Trimming removed 0 bases from V and 6 bases from J, with 10 bases in between. CDR3: CASSLEDRENTIYF. As DNA, the CDR3 is TGTGCCAGCAGCTTGGAGGACCGGGAAAACACCATATATTTT.

The V and J genes are TRBV28 and TRBJ2-5, with TRBD2 identical over 8 bases. The germline CDR1 and CDR2 sequences are MDHEN and SYDVKM. This CDR3 has 16 residues. The junction had 9 bases not matched to a gene; V was cut back by 2 bases and J by 4 bases. The CDR3 is CASSLIRAGGGETQYF. As DNA, the CDR3 is TGTGCCAGCAGTTTAATAAGGGCGGGGGGAGGAGAGACCCAGTACTTC. The complete variable domain, with remaining parts taken from reference TRBV28 and TRBJ2-5, reads DVKVTQSSRYLVKRTGEKVFLECVQDMDHENMFWYRQDPGLGLRLIYFSYDVKMKEKGDIPEGYSVSREKKERFSLILESASTNQTSMYLCASSLIRAGGGETQYFGPGTRLLVL.

The chain links TRBV10-1 to TRBJ1-5; 11 positions agree with TRBD1. The CDR3 is 16 amino acids. Trimming took 6 bases from V and 5 from J; bases not matched to a gene: 9. Looked up from germline, CDR1 is WNHNN and CDR2 is SYGVQD (reference sequence). The CDR3 region is CASRKPLGQGDQPQHF. In nucleotides, the CDR3 is TGCGCCAGCAGAAAACCTTTGGGACAGGGGGATCAGCCCCAGCATTTT.

The gene calls are TRBV7-3 and TRBJ2-2; TRBD2 is a possible D gene (6 bases). V was cut by 1 base and J by 2 bases, with 11 bases left in between. Germline V gene data show CDR1 as SGHTA and CDR2 as FQGTGA. The CDR3 sequence is 16 residues long. This CDR3 is CASSLIPGLNTGELFF. In DNA form, the CDR3 reads TGTGCCAGCAGCTTAATTCCGGGACTCAACACCGGGGAGCTGTTTTTT.

The CDR3 protein is CASSGGRRGTQYF. DNA for the CDR3: TGTGCCAGCAGTGGGGGGCGGAGAGGGACCCAGTACTTC. The chain recombines TRBV6-1 with TRBJ2-5; D perhaps matches TRBD1 (6 bases). There are 13 residues in the CDR3. V lost 4 bases, J lost 7 bases, and 13 bases lay in between. Germline CDR1 MNHNS, CDR2 SASEGT.

The chain joins TRBV5-4 to TRBJ2-1; 7 bases are a match to TRBD2. V was clipped by 4 bases and J by 5 bases; unmatched bases: 12. The CDR3 consists of 16 residues. Germline loops: CDR1 SGHNT, CDR2 YYREEE (reference sequence). CDR3 in amino acids: CASSPRRYAGDNEQFF. CDR3 in DNA: TGTGCCAGCAGCCCCCGTCGCTACGCGGGGGACAATGAGCAGTTCTTC.

The chain has TRBV5-1 and TRBJ2-2, with TRBD1 matching 11 bases. This CDR3 is 16 amino acids long. The junction had 6 bases not matched to a gene; V was cut back by 4 bases and J by 4 bases. The germline CDR1 and CDR2 sequences are SGHRS and YFSETQ. DNA of the CDR3: TGCGCCAGCAGCGTGATGGGACAGGGGGGCACCGGGGAGCTGTTTTTT. Its protein is CASSVMGQGGTGELFF. Looking up the rest from reference TRBV5-1 and TRBJ2-2 gives the full variable domain: KAGVTQTPRYLIKTRGQQVTLSCSPISGHRSVSWYQQTPGQGLQFLFEYFSETQRNKGNFPGRFSGRQFSNSRSEMNVSTLELGDSALYLCASSVMGQGGTGELFFGEGSRLTVL.

V usage is TRBV28 and J usage is TRBJ1-1; D might be TRBD1 (6 bases). This CDR3 contains 13 residues. V lost 3 bases, J lost 11 bases, and 16 bases lay in between. Germline-derived CDR1 and CDR2 are MDHEN and SYDVKM. DNA of the CDR3: TGTGCCAGCAGTTTTCCCCAGGACAGTAGGGCTTTCTTT. Encoded protein: CASSFPQDSRAFF. The variable domain in full, with the rest retrieved from reference TRBV28 and TRBJ1-1, is DVKVTQSSRYLVKRTGEKVFLECVQDMDHENMFWYRQDPGLGLRLIYFSYDVKMKEKGDIPEGYSVSREKKERFSLILESASTNQTSMYLCASSFPQDSRAFFGQGTRLTVV.

The chain links TRBV2 to TRBJ2-7, with 8 bases aligning to TRBD2. The CDR3 covers 14 residues. CDR1 and CDR2 (germline): SNHLY, FYNNEI. Trimming at V came to 6 bases and at J to 5 bases, leaving 9 bases not matched to a gene. CDR3 DNA sequence: TGTGCCAGCAGGGGTCCGGGGGGGACCCACGAGCAGTACTTC. As protein: CASRGPGGTHEQYF.

The V call is TRBV21-1, the J call TRBJ2-3; the table names TRBD2, a call not compared with the DNA. TRBV21-1 constitutes a pseudogene. This CDR3 has 16 residues. This CDR3 reads CASSKETSGDTDTQYF. The DNA for the CDR3 is TGTGCCAGCAGCAAAGAAACTAGCGGCGATACAGATACGCAGTATTTT.

This clone showed up just a few times. The chain couples TRBV5-4 to TRBJ2-3, with TRBD2 as a possible D gene (5 bases). This CDR3 has 15 residues. The germline V and J ends were trimmed by 4 bases and 3 bases, with 15 bases remaining between them. Per the germline V gene, CDR1 is SGHNT and CDR2 is YYREEE (reference sequence). The CDR3 coding sequence is TGTGCCAGCAGCGAACAGCGGTGGGGAACAGATACGCAGTATTTT. This gives the protein CASSEQRWGTDTQYF.

This chain connects TRBV5-6 to TRBJ2-7; the D is unclear. V lost 0 bases and J 2 bases, leaving 9 bases between the germline ends. This CDR3 spans 14 amino acids. The germline CDR1 and CDR2 sequences are SGHDT and YYEEEE. CDR3: CASSLEVGTYEQYF. For the CDR3, the DNA is TGTGCCAGCAGCTTGGAAGTCGGTACCTACGAGCAGTACTTC.

V gene TRBV7-2 combines with J gene TRBJ1-2; maybe TRBD1 (5 bases). V lost 3 bases, J lost 2 bases, and 25 bases lay in between. This CDR3 is 19 amino acids long. CDR1 and CDR2 from the germline V gene are SGHTA and FQGNSA. CDR3: CASSFTGWARDTRNYGYTF. The CDR3 DNA reads as TGTGCCAGCAGCTTTACTGGCTGGGCCAGGGATACGCGGAACTATGGCTACACCTTC.

This clone was seen more than once but under ten times. The rearrangement uses TRBV6-6 and TRBJ2-5; D is unclear. This CDR3 has 12 amino acids. V dropped 6 bases and J dropped 5 bases, with 10 bases sitting between them. Germline V gene data show CDR1 as MNHNY and CDR2 as SVGAGI (reference sequence). As DNA, the CDR3 is TGTGCCAGCAGCCCTGACTGGGAGACCCAGTACTTC. Encoded protein: CASSPDWETQYF.

There are a few counts of this clone. The V and J genes are TRBV6-1 and TRBJ2-1, with TRBD1 as a possible D gene (6 bases). Trimming cost V 5 bases and J 4 bases, with 9 bases left between them. This CDR3 is built from 13 residues. Looked up from germline, CDR1 is MNHNS and CDR2 is SASEGT. CDR3 nucleotide sequence: TGTGCCAGCAGTACGACAGGATACAATGAGCAGTTCTTC. It specifies CASSTTGYNEQFF.

This clone turned up a few times. The rearrangement links TRBV9 to TRBJ2-5; possibly TRBD2 for D (5 bases). CDR3 length: 15 amino acids. The V gene lost 1 base and the J gene lost 2 bases, with 12 bases spanning the gap. CDR1 SGDLS and CDR2 YYNGEE come from the germline V gene. This CDR3 is CASSVSLAFQETQYF. CDR3 DNA sequence: TGTGCCAGCAGCGTATCCTTAGCGTTTCAAGAGACCCAGTACTTC.

The chain uses TRBV28 and TRBJ2-1, with TRBD2 identical over 11 bases. Germline V gene lookup returns CDR1 MDHEN and CDR2 SYDVKM. CDR3 length: 16 amino acids. The trim removed 4 bases at V and 4 bases at J, leaving 6 bases unmatched. CDR3 sequence reads: CASSSQLAGEYNEQFF. The CDR3 coding sequence is TGTGCCAGCAGTTCACAACTAGCGGGGGAGTACAATGAGCAGTTCTTC.

The genes are TRBV20-1 and TRBJ2-7; 8 nucleotides line up with TRBD1. The J segment lost 11 bases and the V segment lost 1 base, leaving 4 bases of the junction unmatched. This CDR3 has 11 residues. Germline CDR1 DFQATT, CDR2 SNEGSKA (reference sequence). The CDR3 region is CSARGQGAEYF. The CDR3 nucleotides are TGCAGTGCTAGAGGGCAGGGGGCCGAGTACTTC.